The source of this TCR beta chain is a study of shared clonotypes between healthy human individuals. The study, taken as a whole, reports: Memory subsets generally showed lower estimated richness than naive subsets.

CDR1 and CDR2 (germline): MDHEN, SYDVKM. V lost 7 bases, J lost 0 bases, and 13 bases stayed unmatched. The CDR3 runs 18 residues. Here immunoSEQ multiplex PCR was the method, and the copy in TCRdb shows in-frame clones only, minus some. The sample has over 850,000 clones, 78% seen once; the top ten hold under 0.6%. A word on this clone: Its specificity is unknown.

Input material: memory CD4+ T cells from PBMCs. The subset here: CD45RA-negative fraction. V is TRBV28 and J is TRBJ2-7; 12 bases match TRBD2. The sequence was obtained from a man between 18 and 29 years old in good health. Some clones in this sample may be carry-over from other donors' samples. DNA for the CDR3: TGTGCCAGCACCTTTGCCGGGACTAGCGGGTACCGCTCCTACGAGCAGTACTTC. Its translation: CASTFAGTSGYRSYEQYF.